This paragraph covers one TCR beta chain sequence. This clonotype was observed a few times. Its antigen remains undetermined. No quality values exist for individual bases; no much larger clone is one base distant. This sample was included in a study of early T cells in non-severe SARS-CoV-2 infection (dated by TCRdb to the early 2020s). Study-level background: Because TCR sequencing relied on bulk RNA taken from unsorted whole blood, pairing of alpha and beta chains was not possible. Overall study results and their limits: VDJdb matching was skewed toward anti-spike CD8 responses and likely underestimated virus-specific expansions by missing private and CD4 specificities.

Library preparation employed 5' RACE. Sequencing instrument: NextSeq 500. Unique molecular identifiers were attached to individual cDNA molecules in the TCR library protocol so that sequencing error and PCR bias could be corrected. Both TCR alpha and beta chains were sequenced, and tight co-correlation was observed between alpha and beta sequence abundances in each sample. The study's processing was this. Decombinator V4 was used to perform V gene, J gene and CDR3 annotation of TCR sequences. Expanded TCRs were defined as changing significantly between any two time points under a Poisson model with p below 0.0001. Abundances of TCRs were expressed as counts per million after normalisation to the total number of TCRs sequenced in each sample. MAIT TCRs were defined by TRAV1-2 paired with TRAJ12, TRAJ20 or TRAJ33, and iNKT TCRs by TRAV10 paired with TRAJ18. VDJdb, accessed 1 November 2021, was searched for CMV, EBV and SARS-CoV-2 annotated TCRs, excluding TCRs annotated for multiple antigens. Using fastp trimming at Q25 and MiXCR clonotype assembly, TCRdb reanalyzed the public sequencing data and kept in-frame beta chains. One record per CDR3 amino acid sequence lists the most common genes and DNA. The V and J calls here are based on TCRdb, not the publication. For this sample the table gives tens of thousands of distinct CDR3 sequences, of which over 10% were detected only once. The ten largest clonotypes hold 7.5% to 9% of the sample.

This was a case-control study nested in a cohort of healthcare workers in London, UK, who had nasopharyngeal swab PCR tests and blood samples taken every week. Healthcare workers were enrolled in the week of the UK lockdown, from 23 to 31 March 2020, and were followed every week for up to roughly 16 weeks. Trimming at the junction amounts to 4 bases on V and 4 bases on J, and the germline ends lie 7 bases apart. Including cysteine and phenylalanine, the CDR3 has 13 amino acids. CDR3 DNA is the only sequence kept; it has 39 bases, read in frame from the first base. This chain joins TRBV12-3 or TRBV12-4 to TRBJ2-2; the D gene is possibly TRBD2, with 5 bases matching. Sequencing was done on a sample of whole blood. This clonotype was obtained from an adult who was a healthcare worker with PCR-confirmed SARS-CoV-2 infection or an uninfected control (not recorded which). The DNA sequence reads TGTGCCAGCAGTTCGGGGTTCACCGGGGAGCTGTTTTTT. Translated, this gives CASSSGFTGELFF.